The clone carrying this TCR beta chain was counted only a few times. Sequencing was performed with immunoSEQ multiplex PCR; in TCRdb, only in-frame clones are kept and a portion is missing. Among 150,000 to 200,000 clones listed, roughly 76% were seen once. The entry originates in a study of blood T cell repertoires in COVID-19. The CDR3 is 15 residues long. Trimming took 5 bases from V and 4 from J, leaving 18 bases between them. Per the germline V gene, CDR1 is SEHNR and CDR2 is FQNEAQ (reference sequence). The chain recombines TRBV7-9 with TRBJ2-7, with D possibly being TRBD1 (6 bases). The receptor was derived from a woman at least 80 years old with COVID-19, enrolled during active disease. Material for sequencing was peripheral blood. The CDR3 here is CASSPTGISGYEQYF. CDR3 DNA sequence: TGTGCCAGCAGCCCAACAGGGATTAGTGGATACGAGCAGTACTTC.